The 26 T cell receptor beta chains reported below all come from one sample, sequenced in a study of neoadjuvant anti-PD-1 for oral cavity cancer. The data were produced by immunoSEQ multiplex PCR, yet TCRdb's version contains in-frame clones alone and is incomplete. The data contain 30,000 to 40,000 clones, around nine tenths of them singletons. This specimen consisted of PBMCs, obtained before nivolumab (anti-PD-1) treatment. The source is a person between 40 and 80 years old with oral cavity squamous cell carcinoma.

J is TRBJ2-5 and V is TRBV7-6; TRBD1 aligns across 11 bases. The V and J ends lost 1 base and 4 bases, in that order; junction bases with no gene match: 8. Germline CDR1 and CDR2: SGHVS and FNYEAQ. The CDR3 consists of 17 residues. In nucleotides, the CDR3 is TGTGCCAGCAGCTTAGGGTTGGGACAGGGGGTTGGAGAGACCCAGTACTTC. It codes for CASSLGLGQGVGETQYF.

The CDR3 coding sequence is TGTGCCAGCAGTTCCGCCGGGAGTACGCAGTATTTT. It yields the protein CASSSAGSTQYF. V usage is TRBV28 and J usage is TRBJ2-3; D might be TRBD2 (6 bases). V lost 4 bases, J lost 8 bases, and 10 bases lay in between. This CDR3 has 12 residues. Germline V gene sequence: CDR1 MDHEN, CDR2 SYDVKM.

This chain connects TRBV19 to TRBJ1-2; D unclear. V was trimmed by 3 bases and J by 3 bases, leaving 14 bases between them. Germline V lookup: CDR1 LNHDA, CDR2 SQIVND (reference sequence). The CDR3 has 15 amino acids. In nucleotides, the CDR3 is TGTGCCAGTAGTATGCGCATCGGGGTTGACTATGGCTACACCTTC. Residues: CASSMRIGVDYGYTF.

The rearrangement links TRBV5-1 to TRBJ1-1; D is unclear. V was clipped by 4 bases and J by 0 bases, with 10 bases between them. There are 14 residues in the CDR3. Germline CDR1 reads SGHRS; CDR2 reads YFSETQ. DNA of the CDR3: TGCGCCAGCAGCCCAGGACGTATGAACACTGAAGCTTTCTTT. Its translation: CASSPGRMNTEAFF.

The chain links TRBV27 to TRBJ1-5; tentatively, D is TRBD1 (6 bases). Trimming stripped 6 bases from V and 2 bases from J, with 8 bases between. The CDR3 contains 13 residues. CDR1 MNHEY and CDR2 SMNVEV come from the germline V gene (reference sequence). The CDR3 DNA reads TGTGCCAGCAGACAGGGCGGCAATCAGCCCCAGCATTTT. Translation: CASRQGGNQPQHF.

The gene calls are TRBV29-1 and TRBJ2-7, with unresolved D. The V gene's germline CDR1 is SQVTM and CDR2 ANQGSEA. V lost 4 bases and J lost 0, with 4 bases in between. The CDR3 runs 11 residues. In DNA, the CDR3 is TGCAGCGTTGCCACCTCCTACGAGCAGTACTTC. Translated: CSVATSYEQYF.

This rearrangement joins TRBV6-1 to TRBJ1-5; no reliable D call. V lost 6 bases to trimming and J lost 9 bases, with 15 bases between them. The germline V gene has CDR1 MNHNS and CDR2 SASEGT. The CDR3 covers 13 residues. The CDR3 sequence is CASSLDRLRPQHF. The DNA of the CDR3 is TGTGCCAGCAGCCTGGACCGACTTAGGCCCCAGCATTTT.

This chain links TRBV7-2 with TRBJ2-1; D is ambiguous. The germline gives CDR1 SGHTA, CDR2 FQGNSA. The CDR3 loop spans 13 amino acids. V lost 0 bases and J lost 4, with 4 bases in between. The CDR3 sequence is CASSLARYNEQFF. In nucleotides, the CDR3 is TGTGCCAGCAGCTTAGCCAGGTACAATGAGCAGTTCTTC.

This sequence joins TRBV6-1 and TRBJ2-1, with TRBD1 matching 9 bases. The CDR3 consists of 19 residues. V was clipped by 3 bases and J by 0 bases; unmatched bases: 12. Per the germline V gene, CDR1 is MNHNS and CDR2 is SASEGT. The CDR3 DNA is TGTGCCAGCAGTGATCTAACCGGGACAGGGCGCTTCTCCTACAATGAGCAGTTCTTC. It specifies CASSDLTGTGRFSYNEQFF.

There are a few counts of this clone. The chain employs TRBV6-1 and TRBJ1-5, with 8 bases aligning to TRBD1. Germline V gene lookup returns CDR1 MNHNS and CDR2 SASEGT. After removal of 3 bases from V and 2 bases from J, the junction contained 3 bases not matched to a gene. This CDR3 has 15 amino acids. The CDR3 nucleotides read TGTGCCAGCAGTGAGACAGGGGACGGCAATCAGCCCCAGCATTTT. Translation: CASSETGDGNQPQHF.

J is TRBJ2-7 and V is TRBV11-2, with TRBD1 matching over 10 bases. The CDR3 sequence is 16 residues long. Germline V gene lookup returns CDR1 SGHAT and CDR2 FQNNGV. V dropped 4 bases and J dropped 4; count of bases not matched to a gene: 10. CDR3 coding DNA: TGTGCCAGCAGCTCGAGAGACAGGGGGCTCGGGTACGAGCAGTACTTC. The encoded protein is CASSSRDRGLGYEQYF.

V usage is TRBV10-3 and J usage is TRBJ1-1; no clear D gene. The germline CDR1 and CDR2 sequences are ENHRY and SYGVKD. The CDR3 sequence is 12 residues long. Trimming left V 4 bases short and J 6 bases short, with 9 bases between. The CDR3 DNA sequence: TGTGCCATCAGTGTAGGCGGACCTGAAGCTTTCTTT. Translating gives CAISVGGPEAFF.

The rearrangement links TRBV7-8 to TRBJ2-5, with D unclear. This CDR3 region has 14 residues. Trimming took off 1 base at V and 4 bases at J, with 10 bases between the two ends. Germline V CDR1 and CDR2: SGHVS, FQNEAQ. DNA of the CDR3: TGTGCCAGCAGCTTAGTGGGCCCAACAGAGACCCAGTACTTC. Protein: CASSLVGPTETQYF.

The genes are TRBV7-8 and TRBJ1-6; TRBD1 might be the D (5 bases). CDR1 is SGHVS, CDR2 FQNEAQ, per germline. The CDR3 runs to 16 residues. V lost 6 bases and J 3 bases, leaving 15 bases between the germline ends. In DNA form, the CDR3 reads TGTGCCAGCAGGGAGCAGGAGGGGATCTATAATTCACCCCTCCACTTT. Translation gives CASREQEGIYNSPLHF.

The chain couples TRBV11-2 to TRBJ2-1; D gene ambiguous. This CDR3 has 12 residues. V lost 6 bases and J 6 bases, leaving 9 bases between the germline ends. Germline CDR1 is SGHAT and CDR2 is FQNNGV. CDR3 residues: CASRTLGNEQFF. The CDR3 bases are TGTGCCAGCAGGACTCTCGGCAATGAGCAGTTCTTC.

The V call is TRBV27, the J call TRBJ2-3; TRBD1 aligns across 8 bases. Trimming cost V 9 bases and J 2 bases; bases outside gene matches: 4. CDR1 is MNHEY, CDR2 SMNVEV, per germline (reference sequence). The CDR3 spans 13 residues. Here the CDR3 reads CASWDRLTDTQYF. The CDR3 nucleotides are TGTGCCAGTTGGGACAGGCTCACAGATACGCAGTATTTT.

The chain carries TRBV6-1 and TRBJ1-5, with D maybe TRBD1 (6 bases). V was trimmed by 5 bases and J by 0 bases, leaving 11 bases between them. CDR1 is MNHNS, CDR2 SASEGT, per germline. This CDR3 comprises 15 residues. The CDR3 nucleotides are TGTGCCAGCAGTTCCCAGGGGTATAGCAATCAGCCCCAGCATTTT. It codes for CASSSQGYSNQPQHF.

The chain couples TRBV9 to TRBJ1-1; no firm D call. Germline CDR1 and CDR2: SGDLS and YYNGEE. The CDR3 is made up of 13 amino acids. Trimming took 5 bases from V and 2 from J, leaving 10 bases between them. As DNA, the CDR3 is TGTGCCAGCAGTGCCCGCCTTAACACTGAAGCTTTCTTT. It yields the protein CASSARLNTEAFF.

J is TRBJ1-6 and V is TRBV4-3; D is unresolved. This CDR3 contains 15 residues. Germline assignment: CDR1 LGHNA and CDR2 YSLEER. V was trimmed by 0 bases and J by 6 bases, leaving 9 bases between them. As DNA, the CDR3 is TGCGCCAGCAGCCAAGATGGGTCAGGTAATTCACCCCTCCACTTT. This sequence encodes CASSQDGSGNSPLHF.

The chain couples TRBV7-2 to TRBJ1-1; D gene unclear. Germline V CDR1 and CDR2: SGHTA, FQGNSA. The ends were cut back, 2 bases at V and 1 base at J, with 17 bases in the middle. The CDR3 extends over 17 amino acids. The CDR3 sequence is CASSLRTGIPRNTEAFF. CDR3 bases: TGTGCCAGCAGCTTAAGGACGGGGATCCCTCGGAACACTGAAGCTTTCTTT.

The rearrangement links TRBV5-3 to TRBJ1-4; D remains unclear. TRBV5-3 is an open reading frame, and its role is uncertain. V was shortened by 3 bases and J by 3 bases, with 21 bases between the two germline ends. This CDR3 region has 18 residues. Here the CDR3 DNA reads TGTGCCAGAAGCTACCTCGATTGGGGAGCCAATCCTAATGAAAAACTGTTTTTT. Its protein is CARSYLDWGANPNEKLFF.

V usage is TRBV27 and J usage is TRBJ2-1; 11 bases align to TRBD2. The CDR3 is 16 amino acids. Unmatched junction bases numbered 11, after V lost 5 bases and J lost 8 bases. Germline lookup yields CDR1 MNHEY and CDR2 SMNVEV (reference sequence). The DNA for the CDR3 is TGTGCCAGCAGTACTCTAGCGGGGGGCCTCTCTGATGAGCAGTTCTTC. Its protein is CASSTLAGGLSDEQFF.

V is TRBV4-3 and J is TRBJ2-7, with TRBD1 as a possible D gene (6 bases). The CDR3 is 13 amino acids. The germline gives CDR1 LGHNA, CDR2 YSLEER. With 2 bases removed from V and 4 bases from J, the gap between germline ends came to 9 bases. CDR3 in amino acids: CASSQTQGYEQYF. CDR3 DNA sequence: TGCGCCAGCAGCCAAACACAGGGTTACGAGCAGTACTTC.

V usage is TRBV7-9 and J usage is TRBJ1-2; no reliable D call. Germline CDR1 reads SEHNR; CDR2 reads FQNEAQ (reference sequence). The V gene lost 1 base and the J gene lost 4 bases, with 4 bases spanning the gap. The CDR3 totals 12 residues. CDR3 loop: CASSLDGYGYTF. The CDR3 DNA follows: TGTGCCAGCAGCTTAGACGGCTATGGCTACACCTTC.

The rearrangement joins TRBV29-1 to TRBJ2-3; perhaps TRBD1 as D (7 bases). The V end lost 6 bases, the J end lost 1 base, and 17 bases lay between the germline ends. This CDR3 comprises 15 residues. Germline V lookup: CDR1 SQVTM, CDR2 ANQGSEA. DNA of the CDR3: TGCAGCGTAACGACAGGGCCGGGGGGCACAGATACGCAGTATTTT. As protein: CSVTTGPGGTDTQYF.

The genes are TRBV7-8 and TRBJ2-1; 9 bases match TRBD2. This CDR3 is built from 18 residues. V was clipped by 4 bases and J by 2 bases; unmatched bases: 12. CDR1 is SGHVS and CDR2 is FQNEAQ in the germline V gene. CDR3 loop: CASSSRVRGTSPYNEQFF. CDR3 sequence (DNA): TGTGCCAGCAGCTCTAGGGTACGGGGGACTAGCCCCTACAATGAGCAGTTCTTC.